This T cell receptor (beta chain) derives from a study of control samples from healthy donors and cancer patients. Generated by immunoSEQ multiplex PCR, the TCRdb table keeps only in-frame clones and is missing some. The sample lists 120,000 or so clones; 70% to 90% were seen once. The V gene lost 5 bases and the J gene lost 4 bases, with 8 bases spanning the gap. The germline CDR1 and CDR2 sequences are SNHLY and FYNNEI. The CDR3 is made up of 13 amino acids. Sequenced material: blood. This receptor was obtained from a man aged 55 to 70 in good health. The chain has TRBV2 and TRBJ2-2; a possible D gene is TRBD1 (5 bases). The CDR3 is CASSSQGTGELFF. Written as DNA, the CDR3 is TGTGCCAGCAGTTCGCAGGGCACCGGGGAGCTGTTTTTT.